The 5 T cell receptor beta chains presented below share a single source sample, sequenced in a study of cytomegalovirus exposure and HLA in healthy donors. Vbeta (60) and Jbeta (13) primers were used in the PCR. Generated by immunoSEQ multiplex PCR, the TCRdb table keeps only in-frame clones and is missing some. The repertoire holds 190,000 or so clones, with over 80% as singletons. Source material: PBMCs. The receptors come from a middle-aged man in good health and CMV-seronegative.

The rearrangement links TRBV7-2 to TRBJ1-4, with a tentative D call TRBD1 (5 bases). The germline V gene encodes CDR1 SGHTA and CDR2 FQGNSA. Trimming stripped 3 bases from V and 7 bases from J, with 12 bases between. CDR3 size: 14 residues. As DNA, the CDR3 is TGTGCCAGCAGCTTGGGAGGGGCGATTGAAAAACTGTTTTTT. Translated: CASSLGGAIEKLFF. Based on the CDR3 plus reference TRBV7-2 and TRBJ1-4, the full variable domain is GAGVSQSPSNKVTEKGKDVELRCDPISGHTALYWYRQSLGQGLEFLIYFQGNSAPDKSGLPSDRFSAERTGGSVSTLTIQRTQQEDSAVYLCASSLGGAIEKLFFGSGTQLSVL.

Comment on this clone: The sample carries other DNA sequences with the same CDR3. The chain has TRBV10-3 and TRBJ2-1, with 7 bases aligning to TRBD2. This CDR3 comprises 14 residues. Germline-derived CDR1 and CDR2 are ENHRY and SYGVKD. V dropped 4 bases and J dropped 5; count of bases not matched to a gene: 5. The CDR3 DNA sequence: TGTGCCATCAGTGGGGCTAGCGGAAACAATGAGCAGTTCTTC. The encoded protein is CAISGASGNNEQFF.

The genes are TRBV7-9 and TRBJ2-3, with 7 positions matching TRBD1. CDR3 length: 15 residues. V was pared by 3 bases and J by 1 base, with 4 bases of the junction left unmatched. Germline CDR1 and CDR2: SEHNR and FQNEAQ (reference sequence). CDR3 sequence (DNA): TGTGCCAGCAGCTTGGGACAGACCGGCACAGATACGCAGTATTTT. It encodes CASSLGQTGTDTQYF.

This clone was seen a handful of times. The chain recombines TRBV7-2 with TRBJ1-1; a possible D gene is TRBD1 (6 bases). Germline loops: CDR1 SGHTA, CDR2 FQGNSA. The CDR3 is 15 amino acids. V lost 5 bases and J 6 bases, leaving 19 bases between the germline ends. The CDR3 nucleotides read TGTGCCAGCAGCCCATTGGGACAAGTCATCTCTGAAGCTTTCTTT. Translated: CASSPLGQVISEAFF.

This clone was seen only once. The rearrangement joins TRBV19 to TRBJ2-2; 8 positions agree with TRBD2. CDR3 length: 12 amino acids. V lost 7 bases and J lost 13; bases outside the gene matches: 8. Germline V lookup: CDR1 LNHDA, CDR2 SQIVND (reference sequence). CDR3 bases: TGTGCCAGTAATTTAGCGGGGTACGGGCTGTTTTTT. Translation: CASNLAGYGLFF.